This T cell receptor beta chain was recorded in a study of chemoradiotherapy in HPV16-positive cancers. Study at large: Candidate HPV-specific clones and shared TCR motifs came from a couple of HPV16-positive patients.

Trimming removed 5 bases from V and 0 bases from J; junction bases left unmatched: 6. Germline V gene data show CDR1 as SGHNT and CDR2 as YYREEE (reference sequence). The CDR3 loop spans 15 amino acids. Assay used: immunoSEQ multiplex PCR; TCRdb lists only in-frame clones, some missing. The table lists around 20,000 clones, roughly 90% of them singletons. Worth noting for this clone: Its target is unknown.

The study, taken as a whole, reports: Candidate HPV-specific clones and E7-related TCR motifs grew in tumor during treatment.

This specimen consisted of blood, obtained from a patient who underwent chemoradiotherapy. The sequence was obtained from a human donor with HPV-associated anogenital cancer. V gene TRBV5-4 combines with J gene TRBJ2-7, with TRBD2 identical over 9 bases. CDR3 DNA sequence: TGTGCCAGCAGGTCAGCGGGGGGCGCCTCCTACGAGCAGTACTTC. Its translation is CASRSAGGASYEQYF.